Described below is a single T cell receptor beta chain sequence and its context. Its antigen is unidentified. The primer mix had 60 Vbeta and 13 Jbeta primers. Method: immunoSEQ multiplex PCR; TCRdb's copy keeps in-frame clones and lacks some. Its table lists around 210,000 clones. The sample is drawn from a study of cytomegalovirus exposure and HLA in healthy donors. V was clipped by 0 bases and J by 3 bases, with 12 bases between them. In germline, CDR1 is SGHRS, CDR2 YFSETQ. The CDR3 runs 16 residues. Study findings and constraints: Researchers had no immune exposure information except CMV serostatus available.

The chain joins TRBV5-1 to TRBJ1-4; possible D gene TRBD1, 5 bases. What was sequenced was PBMCs. The source of this sequence is a woman in her thirties in good health and CMV-seropositive. The CDR3 region has the DNA TGCGCCAGCAGCTTGGAGTTCGACAGCCCTAATGAAAAACTGTTTTTT. Encoded protein: CASSLEFDSPNEKLFF. The entire variable domain, with the rest obtained from reference TRBV5-1 and TRBJ1-4, is as follows: KAGVTQTPRYLIKTRGQQVTLSCSPISGHRSVSWYQQTPGQGLQFLFEYFSETQRNKGNFPGRFSGRQFSNSRSEMNVSTLELGDSALYLCASSLEFDSPNEKLFFGSGTQLSVL.